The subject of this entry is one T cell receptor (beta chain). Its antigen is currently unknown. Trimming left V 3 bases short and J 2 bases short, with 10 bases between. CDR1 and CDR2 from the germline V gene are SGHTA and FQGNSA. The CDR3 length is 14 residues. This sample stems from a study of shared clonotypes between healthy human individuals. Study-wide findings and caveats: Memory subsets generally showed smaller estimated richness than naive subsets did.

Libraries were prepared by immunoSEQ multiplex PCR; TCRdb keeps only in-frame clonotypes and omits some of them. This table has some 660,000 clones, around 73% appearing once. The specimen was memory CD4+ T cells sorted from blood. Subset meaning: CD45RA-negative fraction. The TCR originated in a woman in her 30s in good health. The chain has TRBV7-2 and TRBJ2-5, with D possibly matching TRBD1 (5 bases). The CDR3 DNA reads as TGTGCCAGCAGCTTGTTCAGGGATCAAGAGACCCAGTACTTC. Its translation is CASSLFRDQETQYF.